This TCR beta chain was obtained from a study of cytomegalovirus exposure and HLA in healthy donors. Both 60 Vbeta primers and 13 Jbeta primers went into the PCR. TCRdb keeps only in-frame clones here, not all; method: immunoSEQ multiplex PCR. Recorded for this sample: about 48,000 clones. This CDR3 has 14 residues. V was pared by 6 bases and J by 4 bases, with 14 bases between. Germline CDR1 is SEHNR and CDR2 is FQNEAQ (reference sequence). Findings of the study overall: Most of the CMV-associated TCR beta chains (in a later analysis) appeared to be HLA-restricted. About 180 TCR beta chains were listed as cytomegalovirus-associated. Donor immune exposure was known only as CMV serostatus. The authors later found TCR association rates varying by HLA locus, with DRB1 most and HLA-C fewest.

About this clone: Its matching antigen is unknown.

J is TRBJ2-3 and V is TRBV7-9, with D tentatively TRBD2 (6 bases). The clonotype originates from a male donor in good health and CMV-seropositive. Sequences were obtained from PBMCs. This chain's CDR3 is CASRLSGEADTQYF. The CDR3 DNA reads as TGTGCCAGCAGATTGTCGGGGGAAGCAGATACGCAGTATTTT.